This T cell receptor (beta chain) was sequenced for a study of blood T cell repertoires in COVID-19. The Seattle patients, enrolled during active infection, were followed longitudinally. TCRdb keeps only in-frame clones here, not all; method: immunoSEQ multiplex PCR. Of 50,000 to 65,000 clones listed, roughly 84% are singletons. Specimen: peripheral blood. The source of this sequence is a man aged 60-69 years with COVID-19, enrolled during active disease.

The CDR3 bases are TGCGCCAGCAGGCAGGGGGTGATAGCTGGAAACACCATATATTTT. Translation: CASRQGVIAGNTIYF. The rearrangement uses TRBV5-1 and TRBJ1-3; 7 bases map to TRBD1. The V gene end was trimmed by 5 bases and the J gene end by 2 bases; junction bases not matched to a gene: 7. Germline-derived CDR1 and CDR2 are SGHRS and YFSETQ. The CDR3 extends over 15 amino acids.